Sequencing of this TCR beta chain was carried out in a study of control samples from healthy donors and cancer patients (TCRdb year 2020). The method behind the library was the immunoSEQ multiplex PCR assay. Not all clones reach the TCRdb copy of this immuneACCESS table, which keeps in-frame sequences only. Checked studies attribute under half of the gap to unresolved V genes and leave the rest unexplained. This sample holds 400,000 to 500,000 clones; around nine tenths were observed only once. The top ten clones comprise around 6.5% of the sample. With regard to this clone: The antigen this receptor binds is unknown. Qualities for individual bases were not recorded, and no much larger clone is one base off.

V and J are truncated by 4 bases and 14 bases respectively, leaving an intervening sequence of 9 bases. From its cysteine to its phenylalanine, the CDR3 spans 11 amino acids. Of all the DNA, just the CDR3 is kept, 33 bases in frame from base 1. CDR1 SNHLY and CDR2 FYNNEI were looked up in the germline V gene. The TCR comes from a man in his forties with head and neck cancer. Rearrangement joined TRBV2 to TRBJ1-6; the D gene lacks a confident call. The sample consisted of PBMCs. The CDR3 sequence is CASSGASTLHF. The base sequence is TGTGCCAGCAGTGGGGCCAGCACCCTCCACTTT.